This passage covers 32 T cell receptor beta chains from one sample sequenced in a study of blood T cells in healthy people across ages. Alongside a J-beta primer mix, a sample-barcoded 5' primer served in a second PCR lasting about 7 to 12 cycles. TCRdb called the 5' RACE reads again in MiXCR, with one record for every CDR3 protein. This table holds about 540,000 distinct CDR3 sequences, around 24% found once. This same sample was also taken into another study, of T cells of mothers and their children.

The sample comprised blood. These receptors were obtained from a boy aged 10-17 years in good health.

The chain joins TRBV28 to TRBJ2-5; D gene uncertain. With the DNA end fitting TRBJ2-7 better, the J assignment may be wrong. This CDR3 has 14 amino acids. CDR1 is MDHEN, CDR2 SYDVKM, per germline. CDR3 DNA: TGTGCCAGCAGCCCCGGCGGTCTTGACCCCGAGCAGTACTTC. This encodes CASSPGGLDPEQYF.

V is TRBV28 and J is TRBJ2-4; D remains unclear. Germline CDR1 is MDHEN and CDR2 is SYDVKM. V was shortened by 8 bases and J by 0 bases, with 8 bases between the two germline ends. The CDR3 loop spans 13 amino acids. CDR3 bases: TGTGCCAGCGCTGGACCAGCCAAAAACATTCAGTACTTC. Protein sequence: CASAGPAKNIQYF. The full variable domain, in which reference TRBV28 and TRBJ2-4 provide the parts outside the CDR3, is DVKVTQSSRYLVKRTGEKVFLECVQDMDHENMFWYRQDPGLGLRLIYFSYDVKMKEKGDIPEGYSVSREKKERFSLILESASTNQTSMYLCASAGPAKNIQYFGAGTRLSVL.

This chain uses TRBV19 with TRBJ1-1; D is possibly TRBD1 (5 bases). Between the trimmed V and J ends, which lost 1 base and 1 base, there was a span of 16 bases. Germline CDR1 LNHDA, CDR2 SQIVND (reference sequence). This CDR3 has 17 amino acids. Here the CDR3 DNA reads TGTGCCAGTAGTATAGCGGAAGACAGAAACGAGAACACTGAAGCTTTCTTT. Translating it yields CASSIAEDRNENTEAFF.

Written as DNA, the CDR3 is TGTGCCAGCAGCCAAAAAGGCAGGGACAGGGGGCTGGTTAAGTACTTC. Translated: CASSQKGRDRGLVKYF. The chain has TRBV14 and TRBJ2-7, with 12 bases aligning to TRBD1. The CDR3 loop spans 16 amino acids. Trimming cost V 2 bases and J 11 bases; bases outside gene matches: 13. CDR1 is SGHDN, CDR2 FVKESK, per germline.

This clonotype was observed a handful of times. The V gene is TRBV6-6, the J gene TRBJ2-1; no clear D gene. The CDR3 runs 17 residues. V lost 0 bases, J lost 0 bases, and 12 bases lay in between. The germline gives CDR1 MNHNY, CDR2 SVGAGI (reference sequence). CDR3 amino acids: CASSYSVPGSSYNEQFF. DNA for the CDR3: TGTGCCAGCAGTTACTCTGTCCCGGGTAGCTCCTACAATGAGCAGTTCTTC.

In this sample, this clonotype turned up once. The chain recombines TRBV3-1 with TRBJ1-2, with 9 bases lining up with TRBD1. The CDR3 loop spans 16 amino acids. V was pared by 3 bases and J by 4 bases, with 9 bases of the junction left unmatched. In germline, CDR1 is LGHDT, CDR2 YNNKEL (reference sequence). The CDR3 sequence is CASSHGYRGRGYGYTF. The CDR3 DNA follows: TGTGCCAGCAGCCACGGATACAGGGGGCGCGGCTATGGCTACACCTTC.

The J gene is TRBJ2-2, the V gene TRBV25-1, with TRBD2 as a possible D gene (5 bases). Germline CDR1 MGHDK, CDR2 SYGVNS. The CDR3 loop spans 13 amino acids. Trimming removed 3 bases from V and 6 bases from J, with 8 bases in between. CDR3 loop: CASSEVGAGELFF. CDR3 nucleotides: TGTGCCAGCAGTGAGGTCGGGGCCGGGGAGCTGTTTTTT.

CDR3 coding DNA: TGCGCCAGCAGCGCGCTCCTAGCGGGAGAGTACAATGAGCAGTTCTTC. Its translation: CASSALLAGEYNEQFF. The rearrangement uses TRBV5-1 and TRBJ2-1; 10 bases line up with TRBD2. Germline CDR1 is SGHRS and CDR2 is YFSETQ. V lost 4 bases and J lost 4; bases outside the gene matches: 8. CDR3 length: 16 amino acids.

Only a few counts were recorded for this clonotype. V is TRBV29-1 and J is TRBJ2-5; D is undetermined. The CDR3 loop spans 10 amino acids. CDR1 SQVTM and CDR2 ANQGSEA come from the germline V gene. Trimming left V 5 bases short and J 0 bases short, with 1 base between. For the CDR3, the DNA is TGCAGCGTTCACCAAGAGACCCAGTACTTC. Translation gives CSVHQETQYF.

V is TRBV7-9 and J is TRBJ1-2; no firm D call. In germline, CDR1 is SEHNR, CDR2 FQNEAQ (reference sequence). The V gene lost 3 bases and the J gene lost 2 bases, with 10 bases spanning the gap. CDR3 length equals 14 residues. The chain's CDR3 is CASSLGRTNYGYTF. Here the CDR3 DNA reads TGTGCCAGCAGCTTGGGCAGGACCAACTATGGCTACACCTTC.

The rearrangement joins TRBV2 to TRBJ2-1; maybe TRBD2 (5 bases). V lost 11 bases, J lost 4 bases, and 15 bases lay in between. The V gene's germline CDR1 is SNHLY and CDR2 FYNNEI. The CDR3 length is 13 residues. DNA of the CDR3: TGTGCCCTCTGGGAGCCCCGATACAATGAGCAGTTCTTC. As protein: CALWEPRYNEQFF.

CDR3: CASSQGSARSYEQYF. The CDR3 nucleotides read TGTGCCAGCAGCCAAGGATCCGCTCGCTCCTACGAGCAGTACTTC. The V and J genes are TRBV14 and TRBJ2-7; no definite D call. The germline CDR1 and CDR2 sequences are SGHDN and FVKESK. V was trimmed by 1 base and J by 0 bases, leaving 10 bases between them. The CDR3 contains 15 residues. Full variable domain (rest looked up from reference TRBV14 and TRBJ2-7): EAGVTQFPSHSVIEKGQTVTLRCDPISGHDNLYWYRRVMGKEIKFLLHFVKESKQDESGMPNNRFLAERTGGTYSTLKVQPAELEDSGVYFCASSQGSARSYEQYFGPGTRLTVT.

This chain joins TRBV28 and TRBJ1-1; the D gene is possibly TRBD1 (5 bases). The CDR3 sequence is 15 residues long. V was pared by 3 bases and J by 1 base, with 12 bases between. Germline CDR1 is MDHEN and CDR2 is SYDVKM. CDR3 sequence reads: CASSLTQGTNTEAFF. The CDR3 nucleotides read TGTGCCAGCAGTTTGACCCAGGGAACGAACACTGAAGCTTTCTTT.

This clonotype occurred a few times. This chain uses TRBV2 with TRBJ2-3; TRBD2 matches 11 bases. The length of the CDR3 is 16 residues. Trimming removed 11 bases from V and 2 bases from J; junction bases left unmatched: 12. The germline CDR1 and CDR2 sequences are SNHLY and FYNNEI. This chain's CDR3 is CAGGASGGPNTDTQYF. CDR3 DNA sequence: TGTGCCGGCGGGGCTAGCGGGGGGCCAAACACAGATACGCAGTATTTT.

The chain uses TRBV6-5 and TRBJ2-5, with TRBD1 identical over 8 bases. Near its end, the DNA agrees better with TRBJ2-7, so the J call may be wrong. Germline assignment: CDR1 MNHEY and CDR2 SVGAGI. The CDR3 has 15 residues. The CDR3 is CASSYGQGQVYEQYF. DNA of the CDR3: TGTGCCAGCAGTTACGGACAGGGACAAGTATACGAGCAGTACTTC.

In nucleotides, the CDR3 is TGCAGCTCCGCCAAGGGCCCAGAGACCCAGTACTTC. Its translation is CSSAKGPETQYF. J is TRBJ2-5 and V is TRBV29-1, with D unresolved. This CDR3 has 12 amino acids. Trimming stripped 8 bases from V and 4 bases from J, with 14 bases between. CDR1 is SQVTM and CDR2 is ANQGSEA in the germline V gene. Variable domain in full (rest from reference TRBV29-1 and TRBJ2-5): SAVISQKPSRDICQRGTSLTIQCQVDSQVTMMFWYRQQPGQSLTLIATANQGSEATYESGFVIDKFPISRPNLTFSTLTVSNMSPEDSSIYLCSSAKGPETQYFGPGTRLLVL.

The rearrangement uses TRBV4-1 and TRBJ2-5, with 10 bases lining up with TRBD2. Judging by the DNA end, TRBJ2-7 fits better; the J call may be wrong. The CDR3 is 15 residues long. Germline CDR1 is MGHRA and CDR2 is YSYEKL. The CDR3 is CASSLLAGASDEQYF. CDR3 DNA: TGCGCCAGCAGCCTTCTAGCGGGAGCAAGTGACGAGCAGTACTTC.

The sample holds a few counts of this clonotype. V and J are TRBV29-1 and TRBJ2-5, with 7 bases that match TRBD2. CDR3 length: 12 amino acids. The V and J ends lost 4 bases and 3 bases, in that order; junction bases with no gene match: 2. Germline V gene data show CDR1 as SQVTM and CDR2 as ANQGSEA. The CDR3 reads CSVAAGEETQYF. For the CDR3, the DNA is TGCAGCGTTGCCGCGGGAGAAGAGACCCAGTACTTC.

This clonotype has only a few counts. The chain combines TRBV7-2 with TRBJ2-3; the match to TRBD2 covers 7 bases. V gave up 5 bases and J gave up 3 bases; unmatched junction bases: 5. The germline V gene encodes CDR1 SGHTA and CDR2 FQGNSA. This CDR3 has 14 amino acids. CDR3 residues: CASSGWGGTDTQYF. The CDR3 DNA reads TGTGCCAGCAGCGGATGGGGGGGAACAGATACGCAGTATTTT.

This clonotype has more than one count but fewer than ten. The chain has TRBV15 and TRBJ2-1; maybe TRBD2 (5 bases). Between the trimmed V and J ends, which lost 3 bases and 0 bases, there was a span of 12 bases. From germline, CDR1 is LNHNV and CDR2 YYDKDF (reference sequence). The CDR3 spans 16 residues. The CDR3 is CATSSLTGSSYNEQFF. The DNA for the CDR3 is TGTGCCACCAGCAGTCTAACGGGGAGCTCCTACAATGAGCAGTTCTTC.

The chain links TRBV6-1 to TRBJ2-5; TRBD2 matches 13 bases. The V and J ends lost 7 bases and 11 bases, in that order; junction bases with no gene match: 19. Germline V gives CDR1 MNHNS, CDR2 SASEGT. This CDR3 is 17 amino acids long. The CDR3 reads CASTSLGTSGTLLEQYF. The CDR3 DNA sequence: TGTGCCAGCACCTCCCTCGGGACTAGCGGGACCCTTTTAGAGCAGTACTTC.

This clonotype has more than one count but fewer than ten. This rearrangement joins TRBV14 to TRBJ2-1; D remains ambiguous. Germline CDR1 and CDR2: SGHDN and FVKESK. V lost 6 bases, J lost 5 bases, and 23 bases lay in between. This CDR3 comprises 17 residues. The CDR3 loop reads CASSRIAIVSKDNEQFF. The CDR3 DNA follows: TGTGCCAGCAGTCGGATCGCCATTGTCAGCAAAGACAATGAGCAGTTCTTC.

Only a few counts were recorded for this clonotype. At one end, the junction sequence differs from germline, possibly due to a read error. The chain is built from TRBV9 and TRBJ1-1; D is undetermined. The CDR3 sequence is 16 residues long. Germline CDR1 SGDLS, CDR2 YYNGEE. The CDR3 DNA reads as TGTGCCAGCAGCGTAGATTATCGGCCAACGAACGCTGAAGCTTTCTTT. It codes for CASSVDYRPTNAEAFF.

J is TRBJ2-7 and V is TRBV6-9; D is perhaps TRBD2 (7 bases). V shed 6 bases and J shed 3 bases, with 15 bases lying between them. CDR1 and CDR2 (germline): MNHGY, SVAAGI. The CDR3 runs to 14 residues. This chain's CDR3 is CASRVRGLFYEQYF. The CDR3 DNA reads TGTGCCAGCAGGGTGCGGGGGCTTTTCTACGAGCAGTACTTC.

In this sample, this clonotype turned up a few times. The gene calls are TRBV20-1 and TRBJ2-4; D possibly corresponds to TRBD2 (6 bases). Germline assignment: CDR1 DFQATT and CDR2 SNEGSKA (reference sequence). Between the trimmed V and J ends, which lost 0 bases and 4 bases, there was a span of 19 bases. This CDR3 is built from 17 residues. For the CDR3, the DNA is TGCAGTGCTAGAGATGGGCGGGGAGGTCTAAAAAAAAACATTCAGTACTTC. Protein sequence: CSARDGRGGLKKNIQYF.

This clonotype was picked up a small number of times. The chain has TRBV29-1 and TRBJ1-2; D gene unclear. Germline CDR1 and CDR2: SQVTM and ANQGSEA. V gave up 6 bases and J gave up 8 bases, with 16 bases separating them. This CDR3 is 12 amino acids long. Here the CDR3 DNA reads TGCAGCGTCGTGCTTTCCCATGGGGGCTACACCTTC. It yields the protein CSVVLSHGGYTF.

The table lists this clonotype with a few counts. The chain couples TRBV28 to TRBJ2-5; D is unclear. CDR3 length: 13 residues. V was pared by 8 bases and J by 1 base, with 11 bases between. CDR1 and CDR2 from the germline V gene are MDHEN and SYDVKM. DNA of the CDR3: TGTGCCAGCCAAAATCTAATCCAAGAGACCCAGTACTTC. Translating it yields CASQNLIQETQYF.

The chain carries TRBV29-1 and TRBJ2-7, with a possible D match to TRBD1 (5 bases). The CDR3 spans 15 residues. The ends were cut back, 1 base at V and 3 bases at J, with 16 bases in the middle. Germline V gene data show CDR1 as SQVTM and CDR2 as ANQGSEA. The CDR3: CSVEGQAGRNYEQYF. DNA for the CDR3: TGCAGCGTTGAAGGGCAGGCAGGGCGAAACTACGAGCAGTACTTC.

The gene calls are TRBV9 and TRBJ1-5, with 7 bases aligning to TRBD1. V was pared by 0 bases and J by 12 bases, with 6 bases of the junction left unmatched. CDR1 SGDLS and CDR2 YYNGEE come from the germline V gene. The CDR3 length is 13 residues. The CDR3 DNA is TGTGCCAGCAGCGTAGCTATCGGACAGGACCAGCATTTT. Translated, it gives CASSVAIGQDQHF.

The chain recombines TRBV3-1 with TRBJ2-5; 9 bases agree with TRBD2. The J call may be mistaken, given a closer DNA end match to TRBJ2-7. The CDR3 sequence is 16 residues long. Germline V gene lookup returns CDR1 LGHDT and CDR2 YNNKEL (reference sequence). The CDR3 is CASSQVAGGLRYEQYF. CDR3 bases: TGTGCCAGCAGCCAAGTGGCGGGAGGGCTTCGGTACGAGCAGTACTTC.

The V gene is TRBV27, the J gene TRBJ2-5; no clear D gene. The better agreement between TRBJ2-1 and the DNA end casts doubt on the J call. The CDR3 length is 17 residues. Germline CDR1 reads MNHEY; CDR2 reads SMNVEV (reference sequence). CDR3 sequence: CASSPHDPERAYNEQFF. CDR3 sequence (DNA): TGTGCCAGCAGTCCCCATGACCCCGAGCGTGCCTACAATGAGCAGTTCTTC.

V and J are TRBV28 and TRBJ2-2; 7 positions match TRBD2. The CDR3 has 15 amino acids. CDR1 is MDHEN and CDR2 is SYDVKM in the germline V gene. The ends lost 7 bases at V and 0 bases at J; junction bases unmatched: 5. As DNA, the CDR3 is TGTGCCAGCACCCCCAGCGGGACGAACACCGGGGAGCTGTTTTTT. Protein: CASTPSGTNTGELFF.